This passage covers 12 T cell receptor beta chains from one sample sequenced in a study of CD8 T cells in Susac syndrome. cDNA came from roughly 0.47 to 1 ug RNA primed by random hexamers. TCRdb re-called the immunoSEQ multiplex PCR reads with MiXCR, one entry per CDR3 protein. Of 240,000 or so distinct CDR3 sequences listed, less than 96% are singletons. The sample taken for sequencing was CD4+ T cells from PBMCs. Every receptor here comes from a human donor with Susac syndrome.

V usage is TRBV12-3 or TRBV12-4 and J usage is TRBJ1-2, with D perhaps matching TRBD1 (6 bases). V lost 5 bases to trimming and J lost 2 bases, with 12 bases between them. The CDR3 extends over 14 amino acids. CDR3 nucleotide sequence: TGTGCCAGCAGTATAGGGGGAGGAAACTATGGCTACACCTTC. It is translated as CASSIGGGNYGYTF.

The chain links TRBV29-1 to TRBJ1-1, with TRBD1 as a possible D gene (6 bases). Looked up from germline, CDR1 is SQVTM and CDR2 is ANQGSEA. The V end was cut by 3 bases, the J end by 2 bases, with 16 bases between. CDR3 size: 15 residues. The CDR3: CSVDPGGIVNTEAFF. CDR3 DNA sequence: TGCAGCGTTGACCCCGGGGGCATAGTAAACACTGAAGCTTTCTTT.

The rearrangement uses TRBV5-1 and TRBJ2-3; D remains unclear. Trimming stripped 0 bases from V and 7 bases from J, with 3 bases between. Germline V CDR1 and CDR2: SGHRS, YFSETQ. The CDR3 spans 11 residues. The CDR3 sequence is CASSLENTQYF. CDR3 coding DNA: TGCGCCAGCAGCTTGGAGAATACGCAGTATTTT.

The chain joins TRBV3-1 to TRBJ2-7, with no clear D. The germline V gene encodes CDR1 LGHDT and CDR2 YNNKEL (reference sequence). The CDR3 spans 11 residues. With 3 bases removed from V and 5 bases from J, the gap between germline ends came to 5 bases. Here the CDR3 reads CASSQGNEQYF. CDR3 sequence (DNA): TGTGCCAGCAGCCAGGGGAACGAGCAGTACTTC.

The chain employs TRBV7-9 and TRBJ2-1, with D possibly matching TRBD2 (6 bases). Germline loops: CDR1 SEHNR, CDR2 FQNEAQ (reference sequence). V was pared by 5 bases and J by 6 bases, with 20 bases between. The length of the CDR3 is 16 residues. CDR3 region: CASSPPRGSWGNEQFF. The DNA for the CDR3 is TGTGCCAGCAGCCCCCCTCGGGGGAGTTGGGGCAATGAGCAGTTCTTC. Full variable domain (remainder filled in from reference TRBV7-9 and TRBJ2-1): DTGVSQNPRHKITKRGQNVTFRCDPISEHNRLYWYRQTLGQGPEFLTYFQNEAQLEKSRLLSDRFSAERPKGSFSTLEIQRTEQGDSAMYLCASSPPRGSWGNEQFFGPGTRLTVL.

The V gene is TRBV5-4, the J gene TRBJ2-2, with 9 bases lining up with TRBD2. Germline CDR1 reads SGHNT; CDR2 reads YYREEE (reference sequence). Trimming removed 6 bases from V and 3 bases from J; junction bases left unmatched: 6. This CDR3 has 15 residues. For the CDR3, the DNA is TGTGCCAGCAATAAGCGGGAGGAATACACCGGGGAGCTGTTTTTT. It encodes CASNKREEYTGELFF.

In its sample, this clonotype was seen once. This chain uses TRBV11-2 with TRBJ1-1; D possibly corresponds to TRBD1 (5 bases). The V gene lost 8 bases and the J gene lost 11 bases, with 18 bases spanning the gap. The germline V gene encodes CDR1 SGHAT and CDR2 FQNNGV. The CDR3 covers 12 residues. CDR3 sequence (DNA): TGTGCCAGCCATCCAAAACTGTCAGGGGCTTTCTTT. Translated: CASHPKLSGAFF.

This chain uses TRBV9 with TRBJ2-5; the D is unclear. The CDR3 has 14 amino acids. Germline-derived CDR1 and CDR2 are SGDLS and YYNGEE. Trimming cost V 7 bases and J 1 base, with 14 bases left between them. CDR3 nucleotide sequence: TGTGCCAGCGGCTACGGACCCCTCCAAGAGACCCAGTACTTC. Protein sequence: CASGYGPLQETQYF. The full variable domain, in which reference TRBV9 and TRBJ2-5 provide the parts outside the CDR3, is DSGVTQTPKHLITATGQRVTLRCSPRSGDLSVYWYQQSLDQGLQFLIQYYNGEERAKGNILERFSAQQFPDLHSELNLSSLELGDSALYFCASGYGPLQETQYFGPGTRLLVL.

V and J are TRBV11-2 and TRBJ2-5, with 8 bases aligning to TRBD1. V lost 5 bases, J lost 5 bases, and 7 bases stayed unmatched. This CDR3 spans 14 amino acids. Germline CDR1 reads SGHAT; CDR2 reads FQNNGV. The CDR3 loop is CASSRQGWGETQYF. Written as DNA, the CDR3 is TGTGCCAGCAGCCGACAGGGGTGGGGGGAGACCCAGTACTTC.

The rearrangement links TRBV29-1 to TRBJ1-2; no firm D call. The CDR3 totals 14 residues. The germline CDR1 and CDR2 sequences are SQVTM and ANQGSEA. V was pared by 7 bases and J by 0 bases, with 15 bases between. CDR3 sequence: CSGSAQTTNYGYTF. The CDR3 nucleotides read TGCAGCGGCTCCGCCCAGACTACTAACTATGGCTACACCTTC.

The chain links TRBV30 to TRBJ1-1, with TRBD1 as a possible D gene (5 bases). V lost 1 base to trimming and J lost 6 bases, with 9 bases between them. This CDR3 has 12 amino acids. Germline values: CDR1 GTSNPN, CDR2 SVGIG (reference sequence). CDR3 amino acids: CAWSGAGPEAFF. Written as DNA, the CDR3 is TGTGCCTGGAGTGGGGCAGGGCCTGAAGCTTTCTTT.

V is TRBV6-4 and J is TRBJ2-3; D is tentatively TRBD1 or TRBD2 (6 bases each). With 2 bases removed from V and 8 bases from J, the gap between germline ends came to 14 bases. Germline CDR1 is MRHNA and CDR2 is SNTAGT. This CDR3 is 14 amino acids long. CDR3 nucleotide sequence: TGTGCCAGCAGTGACCCCGAGAGGGGGGTTACGCAGTATTTT. Amino acid sequence: CASSDPERGVTQYF.